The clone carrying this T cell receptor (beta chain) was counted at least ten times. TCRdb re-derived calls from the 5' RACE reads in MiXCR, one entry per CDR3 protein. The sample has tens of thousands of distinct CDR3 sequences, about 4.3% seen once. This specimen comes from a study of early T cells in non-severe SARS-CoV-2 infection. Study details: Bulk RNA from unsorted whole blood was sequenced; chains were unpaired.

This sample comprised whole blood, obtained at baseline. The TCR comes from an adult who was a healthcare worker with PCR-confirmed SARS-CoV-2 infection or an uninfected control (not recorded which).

CDR3 in DNA: TGTGCCATCAGTGAGTCGTTAGCGGGGGAAACTAGCACAGATACGCAGTATTTT. Its translation: CAISESLAGETSTDTQYF. The genes are TRBV10-3 and TRBJ2-3, with 9 bases lining up with TRBD2. The CDR3 is made up of 18 amino acids. V gave up 0 bases and J gave up 0 bases; unmatched junction bases: 7. Germline-derived CDR1 and CDR2 are ENHRY and SYGVKD.